This T cell receptor (beta chain) was identified in a study of blood T cell repertoires in COVID-19. Study overall: COVID-19 samples from acute and convalescent phases originated in the United States, Italy and Spain. The cDNA or gDNA used as material had been derived from T cells, B-cell-depleted T cells, or PBMCs.

Methods used by the authors: Quantification of nucleated cells was approximated via reference gene primer amplification. Data came from immunoSEQ multiplex PCR; TCRdb stores just in-frame clones and leaves some out. V, J and clone size were drawn from that table, and D and trimming were deduced from the DNA. The data contain 35,000 to 45,000 clones, approximately 89% of them singletons. CDR3 length: 13 residues. Germline-derived CDR1 and CDR2 are MGHRA and YSYEKL. The V segment lost 0 bases and the J segment 12 bases; nucleotides outside the gene matches: 8. Specimen: peripheral blood. The J gene is TRBJ2-7, the V gene TRBV4-1, with 7 bases identical to TRBD1. The TCR comes from a human donor in a cohort sampled during active COVID-19. The chain's CDR3 is CASSQDRVGDRYF. The CDR3 DNA sequence: TGCGCCAGCAGCCAAGATCGTGTGGGGGACAGGTACTTC.